This T cell receptor beta chain was recorded in a study of cytomegalovirus exposure and HLA in healthy donors. General study points: In an earlier analysis, productive rearrangement rates for most beta V segments clustered near 90% or 30%. Listed as cytomegalovirus-associated were roughly 180 TCR beta chains.

Germline CDR1 reads MNHEY; CDR2 reads SMNVEV (reference sequence). The CDR3 runs to 14 residues. V dropped 2 bases and J dropped 4; count of bases not matched to a gene: 3. A note on this clone: Its antigen is undetermined.

Primers for the PCR totalled 60 Vbeta and 13 Jbeta. Measured with immunoSEQ multiplex PCR; TCRdb has only the in-frame clones, and not every one. Here the sample table reports 100,000 to 150,000 clones. V is TRBV27 and J is TRBJ1-2; 8 bases are shared with TRBD1. The sequence came from a man aged 35 to 55 in good health and CMV-seronegative. The sample comprised PBMCs. The CDR3 loop reads CASSLQGAGYGYTF. The CDR3 bases are TGTGCCAGCAGTTTACAGGGGGCAGGCTATGGCTACACCTTC.